This T cell receptor beta chain stems from a study of T cell clonotyping in hematopoietic cell transplantation. Sequencing used immunoSEQ multiplex PCR; TCRdb keeps in-frame clones, though not all of them. The profile shows roughly 34,000 clones, about 95% of them singletons. V lost 3 bases, J lost 4 bases, and 13 bases lay in between. This CDR3 comprises 15 residues. Germline V CDR1 and CDR2: LNHNV, YYDKDF (reference sequence). Documented time point: recipient sample about 28 days before transplant, after cytoreduction. This sequence originates from a man aged 40-49 years with chronic myeloid leukemia. Some clones in this sample may be carry-over from other donors' samples. The gene calls are TRBV15 and TRBJ1-5; D not resolved. The sequenced sample was peripheral blood mononuclear cells, obtained before stem cell transplant. CDR3 sequence: CATSRSSSGNQPQHF. CDR3 bases: TGTGCCACCAGCAGGTCATCATCGGGGAATCAGCCCCAGCATTTT. Full variable domain (remainder filled in from reference TRBV15 and TRBJ1-5): DAMVIQNPRYQVTQFGKPVTLSCSQTLNHNVMYWYQQKSSQAPKLLFHYYDKDFNNEADTPDNFQSRRPNTSFCFLDIRSPGLGDTAMYLCATSRSSSGNQPQHFGDGTRLSIL.